This entry is about one TCR beta chain. Its antigen is unidentified. With 2 bases clipped from V and 4 bases from J, the junction kept 7 bases outside the gene matches. Germline assignment: CDR1 MNHEY and CDR2 SVGAGI. CDR3 length equals 15 residues. The data belong to a study of CD8 T cells in ankylosing spondylitis. A quantitative 5'-RACE method, one with molecular barcodes, was used to make TCR beta libraries. Each CDR3 protein gets one entry after TCRdb re-called the 5' RACE reads with MiXCR. Here the sample spans about 160,000 distinct CDR3 sequences, 15% to 20% being singletons. Regarding the study as a whole: Seemingly characteristic of ankylosing spondylitis blood was a TCR beta motif consisting of several highly homologous variants. It was reported that disease-linked clones were significantly enriched in matched ankylosing spondylitis synovial fluid. Certain motif variants had earlier appeared in reactive arthritis synovial fluid and blood.

This sequence was found in a male donor with ankylosing spondylitis or in good health (not recorded which). The V gene is TRBV6-5, the J gene TRBJ1-1; 7 bases map to TRBD1. The sample was blood, either unsorted or a sorted T cell fraction (not recorded which). For the CDR3, the DNA is TGTGCCAGCAGTTACCTTCTTGAGGGGGCCACTGAAGCTTTCTTT. This encodes CASSYLLEGATEAFF.